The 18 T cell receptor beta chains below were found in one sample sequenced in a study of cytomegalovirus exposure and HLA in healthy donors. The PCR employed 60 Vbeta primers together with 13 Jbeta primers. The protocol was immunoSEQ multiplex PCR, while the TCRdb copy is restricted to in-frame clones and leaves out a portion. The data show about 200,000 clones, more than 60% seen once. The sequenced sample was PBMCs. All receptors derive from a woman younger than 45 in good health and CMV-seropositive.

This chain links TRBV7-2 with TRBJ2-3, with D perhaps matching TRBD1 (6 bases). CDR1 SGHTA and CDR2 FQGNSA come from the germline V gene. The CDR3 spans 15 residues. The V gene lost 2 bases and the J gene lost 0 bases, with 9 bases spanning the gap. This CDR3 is CASSLRQASTDTQYF. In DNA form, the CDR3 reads TGTGCCAGCAGCTTACGACAGGCTAGCACAGATACGCAGTATTTT.

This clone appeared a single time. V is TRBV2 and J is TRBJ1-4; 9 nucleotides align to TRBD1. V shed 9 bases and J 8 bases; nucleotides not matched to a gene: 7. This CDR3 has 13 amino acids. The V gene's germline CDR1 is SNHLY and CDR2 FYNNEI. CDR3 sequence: CASTGTGYEKLFF. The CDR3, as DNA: TGTGCCAGTACCGGGACAGGGTACGAAAAACTGTTTTTT. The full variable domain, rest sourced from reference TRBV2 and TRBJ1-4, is EPEVTQTPSHQVTQMGQEVILRCVPISNHLYFYWYRQILGQKVEFLVSFYNNEISEKSEIFDDQFSVERPDGSNFTLKIRSTKLEDSAMYFCASTGTGYEKLFFGSGTQLSVL.

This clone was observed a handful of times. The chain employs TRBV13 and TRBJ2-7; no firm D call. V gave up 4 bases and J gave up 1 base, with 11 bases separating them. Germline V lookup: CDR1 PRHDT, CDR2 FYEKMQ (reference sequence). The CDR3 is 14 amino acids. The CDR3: CASSSEPVSYEQYF. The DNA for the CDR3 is TGTGCCAGCAGCTCCGAGCCGGTTTCCTACGAGCAGTACTTC.

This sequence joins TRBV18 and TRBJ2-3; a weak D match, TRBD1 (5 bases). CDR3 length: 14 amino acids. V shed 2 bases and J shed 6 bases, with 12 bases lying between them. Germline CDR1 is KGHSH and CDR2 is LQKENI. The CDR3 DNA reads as TGTGCCAGCTCACCAATTGACAGTTCCGATACGCAGTATTTT. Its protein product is CASSPIDSSDTQYF.

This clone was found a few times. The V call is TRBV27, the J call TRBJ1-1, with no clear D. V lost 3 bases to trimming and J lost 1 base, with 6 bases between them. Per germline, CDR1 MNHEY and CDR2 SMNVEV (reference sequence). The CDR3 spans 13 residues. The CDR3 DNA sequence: TGTGCCAGCAGTTTTGCAGGGAACACTGAAGCTTTCTTT. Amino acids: CASSFAGNTEAFF.

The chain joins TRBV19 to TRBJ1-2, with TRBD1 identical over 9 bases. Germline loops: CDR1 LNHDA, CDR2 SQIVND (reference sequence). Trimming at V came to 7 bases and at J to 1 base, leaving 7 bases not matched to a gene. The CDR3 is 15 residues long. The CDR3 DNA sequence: TGTGCCAGTACCCGGGACAGGGATCGTAACTATGGCTACACCTTC. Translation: CASTRDRDRNYGYTF.

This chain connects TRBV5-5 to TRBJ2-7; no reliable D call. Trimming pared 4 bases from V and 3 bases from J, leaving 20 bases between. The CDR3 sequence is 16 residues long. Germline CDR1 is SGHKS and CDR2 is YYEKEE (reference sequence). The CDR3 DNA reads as TGTGCCAGCAGCCCTAAACGGGTCTCCCCGGGCTACGAGCAGTACTTC. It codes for CASSPKRVSPGYEQYF. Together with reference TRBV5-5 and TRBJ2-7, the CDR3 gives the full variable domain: DAGVTQSPTHLIKTRGQQVTLRCSPISGHKSVSWYQQVLGQGPQFIFQYYEKEERGRGNFPDRFSARQFPNYSSELNVNALLLGDSALYLCASSPKRVSPGYEQYFGPGTRLTVT.

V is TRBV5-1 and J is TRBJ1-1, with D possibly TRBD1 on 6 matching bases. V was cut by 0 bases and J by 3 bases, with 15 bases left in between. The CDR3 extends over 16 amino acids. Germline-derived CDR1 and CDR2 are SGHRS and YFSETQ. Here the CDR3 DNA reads TGCGCCAGCAGCTTGGTTGGTGCAGGGGTCGACACTGAAGCTTTCTTT. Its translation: CASSLVGAGVDTEAFF.

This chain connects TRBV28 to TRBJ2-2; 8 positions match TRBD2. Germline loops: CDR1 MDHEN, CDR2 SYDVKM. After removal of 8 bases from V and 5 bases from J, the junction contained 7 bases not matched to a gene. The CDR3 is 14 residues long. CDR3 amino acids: CASVAGGKTGELFF. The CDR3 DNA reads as TGTGCCAGCGTGGCGGGAGGAAAGACCGGGGAGCTGTTTTTT.

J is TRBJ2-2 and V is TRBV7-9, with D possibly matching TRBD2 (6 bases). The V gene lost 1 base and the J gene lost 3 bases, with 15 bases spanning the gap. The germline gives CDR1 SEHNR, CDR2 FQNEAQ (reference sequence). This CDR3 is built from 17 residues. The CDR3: CASSLVLSGVHTGELFF. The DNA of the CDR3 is TGTGCCAGCAGCTTAGTTCTTTCGGGGGTTCACACCGGGGAGCTGTTTTTT.

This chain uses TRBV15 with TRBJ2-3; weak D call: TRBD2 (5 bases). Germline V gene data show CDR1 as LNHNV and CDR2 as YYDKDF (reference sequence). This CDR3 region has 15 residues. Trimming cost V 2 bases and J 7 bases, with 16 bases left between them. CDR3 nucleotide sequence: TGTGCCACCAGCAGAAGTATCAACCCGGGATATACGCAGTATTTT. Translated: CATSRSINPGYTQYF.

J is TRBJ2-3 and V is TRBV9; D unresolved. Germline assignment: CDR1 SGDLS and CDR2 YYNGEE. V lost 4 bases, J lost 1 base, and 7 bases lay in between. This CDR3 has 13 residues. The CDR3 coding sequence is TGTGCCAGCAGCCCTCGCGGCACAGATACGCAGTATTTT. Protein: CASSPRGTDTQYF. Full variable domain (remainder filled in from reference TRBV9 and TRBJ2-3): DSGVTQTPKHLITATGQRVTLRCSPRSGDLSVYWYQQSLDQGLQFLIQYYNGEERAKGNILERFSAQQFPDLHSELNLSSLELGDSALYFCASSPRGTDTQYFGPGTRLTVL.

The CDR3 here is CASSFSSRGAFF. CDR3 bases: TGTGCCAGCAGTTTTTCGTCGCGGGGAGCTTTCTTT. The chain recombines TRBV28 with TRBJ1-1; D is unresolved. Per the germline V gene, CDR1 is MDHEN and CDR2 is SYDVKM. Trimming took off 3 bases at V and 10 bases at J, with 12 bases between the two ends. The CDR3 spans 12 residues.

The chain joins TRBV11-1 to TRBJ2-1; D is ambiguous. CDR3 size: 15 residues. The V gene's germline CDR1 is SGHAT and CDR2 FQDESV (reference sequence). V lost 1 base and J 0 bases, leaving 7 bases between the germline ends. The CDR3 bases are TGTGCCAGCAGCTTAGGCGGTAACTCCTACAATGAGCAGTTCTTC. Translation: CASSLGGNSYNEQFF.

CDR3: CASSLGDSATNEKLFF. As DNA, the CDR3 is TGCGCCAGCAGCTTGGGCGACAGTGCAACTAATGAAAAACTGTTTTTT. The genes are TRBV5-1 and TRBJ1-4, with D perhaps TRBD1 (5 bases). Trimming left V 0 bases short and J 0 bases short, with 9 bases between. In germline, CDR1 is SGHRS, CDR2 YFSETQ. The CDR3 is made up of 16 amino acids.

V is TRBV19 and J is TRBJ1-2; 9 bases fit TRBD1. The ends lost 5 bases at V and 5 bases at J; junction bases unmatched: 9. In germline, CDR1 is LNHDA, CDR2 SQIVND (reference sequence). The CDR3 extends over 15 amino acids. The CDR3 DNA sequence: TGTGCCAGTAGTCATATGACAGGGGGGAAATATGGCTACACCTTC. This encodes CASSHMTGGKYGYTF.

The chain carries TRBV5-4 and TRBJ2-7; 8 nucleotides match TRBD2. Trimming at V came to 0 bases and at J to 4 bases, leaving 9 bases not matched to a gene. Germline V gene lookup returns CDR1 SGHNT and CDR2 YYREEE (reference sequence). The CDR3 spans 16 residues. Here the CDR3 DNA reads TGTGCCAGCAGCTTGGCCCCGGGAGGGCCGGGTTACGAGCAGTACTTC. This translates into CASSLAPGGPGYEQYF.

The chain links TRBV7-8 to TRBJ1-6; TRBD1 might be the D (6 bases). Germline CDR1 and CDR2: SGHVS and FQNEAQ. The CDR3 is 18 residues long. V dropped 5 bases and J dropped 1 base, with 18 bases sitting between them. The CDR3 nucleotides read TGTGCCAGCAGCCATGCGGCCCGGCAGGGGTCCTATAATTCACCCCTCCACTTT. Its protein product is CASSHAARQGSYNSPLHF.